This T cell receptor (beta chain) was observed in a study of T-cell reconstitution after alpha-beta-depleted transplantation in children. The study, taken as a whole, reports: Two months or so post-transplant, alpha-beta T cells reportedly derived from several hundred expanded graft clones. T-cell counts and diversity at one year following transplant were attributed mainly to newly produced T cells. High day-60 TCRbeta diversity in some patients came from surviving recipient T cells and thymic progenitors.

The TCRbeta library incorporated unique molecular identifiers. TCRdb reprocessed the PCR reads with MiXCR, giving one entry per CDR3 protein. The data show about 7,900 distinct CDR3 sequences, roughly 18% seen once. This clonotype was recorded many times. The target antigen is unknown. With V trimmed by 1 base and J by 0 bases, 6 bases remained unmatched. Germline V gene sequence: CDR1 DFQATT, CDR2 SNEGSKA (reference sequence). The CDR3 is made up of 17 amino acids. The receptor was derived from a girl under two years old who had a stem cell transplant for combined immunodeficiency, so the T cells may come from the graft donor. Sample: PBMCs, mostly from graft donor cells, taken 60 days after TCRalphabeta/CD19-depleted stem cell transplant. The chain links TRBV20-1 to TRBJ2-1, with 10 bases aligning to TRBD2. CDR3 in amino acids: CSARVAGGGGSYNEQFF. The CDR3 region has the DNA TGCAGTGCTAGAGTAGCGGGAGGAGGGGGCTCCTACAATGAGCAGTTCTTC.